This entry describes one T cell receptor (beta chain). Its antigen remains unidentified. CDR3 length equals 13 residues. The germline V gene has CDR1 MNHEY and CDR2 SMNVEV (reference sequence). TRB was amplified from approximately 250 ng of peripheral blood genomic DNA per sample. The data originate from a study of T cell clusters in autoimmune cytopenias. Overall study context: A median of about 49,000 TRB reads per sample yielded a median around 2,400 distinct clonotypes.

General observations from the study: The T cell clusters were defined only in silico, without experimental functional validation.

One tube held mixed TRB-A and TRB-B primer pools for touch-down PCR. Each CDR3 protein gets one entry in TCRdb, which reprocessed the multiplex PCR reads and gives no DNA. Its listing shows about 15,000 distinct CDR3 sequences. These data are also associated with another study on T cell repertoires in aging, cancer and after chemotherapy. This second report adds: Rebound thymic output was suggested by rising median generation probability during chemotherapy in each cancer cohort.

This sequence originates from a human donor in good health. The source material was peripheral blood. The chain joins TRBV27 to TRBJ1-3. CDR3 amino acids: CASSPTGGNTIYF.